Described below is a single TCR beta chain sequence and its context. Its antigen remains unidentified. Within one base of it there is no much larger clone, and no base qualities were kept. This entry is derived from a study of blood T cell repertoires in COVID-19 (dated by TCRdb to about 2020). At the level of the whole study: Samples covering the acute and convalescent phases of COVID-19 were provided by collaborators in the United States, Italy and Spain. The material from the prospective study consisted of cDNA or gDNA derived from T cells, B-cell-depleted T cells, or PBMCs. Deeply sampled blood TCRbeta repertoires from subjects exposed to, actively infected with, or recovered from COVID-19 were included in the dataset. The repertoires were released in a freely available public database intended as a resource for research on the immune response to SARS-CoV-2. The samples were drawn from two sources: the first 160 participants of the ongoing ImmuneRACE study, and over 950 subjects contributed by 6 global collaborators. A de-identified subject ID, COVID-19 status, age in years and sex were almost always included in the sample metadata. Where HLA class I and class II types were available, the types were taken from metadata supplied by the sample provider, not from assay-based typing.

TCRbeta CDR3 regions were amplified from genomic DNA using the immunoSEQ Assay, a bias-controlled multiplex PCR. In the source study's methods: The number of nucleated cells in each sample was estimated by amplification of reference gene primers within the assay. Sequence reads were collapsed and filtered to measure the absolute abundance of every unique TCRbeta CDR3 rearrangement. For each sample, productive Simpson clonality was calculated as the square root of Simpson's diversity index over productive rearrangements. In its TCRdb copy, this immuneACCESS table keeps in-frame sequences only and misses some clones. Where compared with another copy, unresolved V genes explain less than half of these, and the others have no known cause. The DNA was the basis for D and trimming; V, J and clone size are from that table. Counted in this sample were a few hundred thousand clones; approximately 86% of them appeared once. About 3% of the sample goes to the ten largest clones.

The collaborating institutions used their own protocols to collect whole blood in K2EDTA tubes. For TCRbeta analysis, collaborators shipped samples in one of three forms: frozen whole blood, isolated PBMCs, or DNA extracted from either of those sample types. Overall study results and their limits: How much clinical and demographic metadata was included differed by source and by participant, and the metadata was provided uncurated.

The germline V gene gives CDR1 as MDHEN and CDR2 as SYDVKM. The cysteine opens and the phenylalanine closes a CDR3 of 11 amino acids. Kept here is only the CDR3 DNA, which spans 33 bases and is read in frame from base 1. V is shortened by 10 bases, J by 0 bases, and the region joining them spans 3 bases. The V and J segments used are TRBV28 and TRBJ2-2; no D gene can be assigned with confidence. This TCR came from a human donor in a cohort sampled during active COVID-19. Sequencing was performed on peripheral blood. The CDR3 reads as follows: CATTNTGELFF. The nucleotide sequence reads TGTGCCACTACGAACACCGGGGAGCTGTTTTTT.